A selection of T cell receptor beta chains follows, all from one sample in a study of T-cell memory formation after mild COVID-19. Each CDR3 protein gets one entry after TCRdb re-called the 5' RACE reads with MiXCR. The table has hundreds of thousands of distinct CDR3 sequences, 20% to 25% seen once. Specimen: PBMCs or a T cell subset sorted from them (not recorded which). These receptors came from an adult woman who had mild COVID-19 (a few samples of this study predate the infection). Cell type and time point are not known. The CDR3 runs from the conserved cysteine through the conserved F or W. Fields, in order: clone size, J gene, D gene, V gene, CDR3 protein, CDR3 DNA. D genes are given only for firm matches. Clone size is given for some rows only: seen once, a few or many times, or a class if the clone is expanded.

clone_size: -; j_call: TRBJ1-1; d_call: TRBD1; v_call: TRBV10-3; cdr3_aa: CAAKQGAVGTEAFF; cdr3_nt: TGTGCCGCTAAACAGGGGGCAGTGGGCACTGAAGCTTTCTTT
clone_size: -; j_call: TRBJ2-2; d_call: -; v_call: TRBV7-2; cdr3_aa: CASSRPYTGELFF; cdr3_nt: TGTGCCAGCAGCCGACCCTACACCGGGGAGCTGTTTTTT
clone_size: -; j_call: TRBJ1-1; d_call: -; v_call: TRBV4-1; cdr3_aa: CASSQDTAGAGEAFF; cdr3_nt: TGCGCCAGCAGCCAAGATACGGCGGGGGCAGGTGAAGCTTTCTTT
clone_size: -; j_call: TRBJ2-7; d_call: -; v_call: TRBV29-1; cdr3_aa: CSVEVRTGYEQYF; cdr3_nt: TGCAGCGTTGAAGTTCGGACTGGCTACGAGCAGTACTTC
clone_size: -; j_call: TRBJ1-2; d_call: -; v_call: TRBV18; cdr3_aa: CASSPPGTGNLYGYTF; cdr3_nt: TGTGCCAGCTCACCTCCCGGGACCGGGAACCTCTATGGCTACACCTTC
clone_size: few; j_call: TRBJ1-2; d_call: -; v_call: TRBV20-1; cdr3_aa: CSAREGGGPGYTF; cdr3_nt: TGCAGTGCTAGAGAGGGGGGCGGTCCTGGCTACACCTTC
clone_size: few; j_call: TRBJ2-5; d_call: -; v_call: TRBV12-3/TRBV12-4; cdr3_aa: CASSFPPGPTQYF; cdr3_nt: TGTGCCAGCAGTTTCCCTCCGGGACCGACCCAGTACTTC
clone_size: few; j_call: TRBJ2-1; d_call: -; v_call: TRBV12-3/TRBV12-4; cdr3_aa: CASLPDIGEQFF; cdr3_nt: TGTGCCAGCCTCCCCGATATTGGTGAGCAGTTCTTC
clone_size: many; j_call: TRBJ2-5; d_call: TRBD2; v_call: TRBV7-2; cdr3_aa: CASTLRLAGTVQETQYF; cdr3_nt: TGTGCCAGCACCTTGAGACTAGCGGGTACCGTCCAAGAGACCCAGTACTTC
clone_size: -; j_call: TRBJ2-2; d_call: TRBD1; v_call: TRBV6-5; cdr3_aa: CASSPTGRGELFF; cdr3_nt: TGTGCCAGCAGTCCGACAGGGCGCGGGGAGCTGTTTTTT
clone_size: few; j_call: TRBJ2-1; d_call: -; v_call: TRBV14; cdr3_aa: CASSRREPANSYNEQFF; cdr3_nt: TGTGCCAGCAGCCGCCGAGAGCCAGCGAACTCCTACAATGAGCAGTTCTTC
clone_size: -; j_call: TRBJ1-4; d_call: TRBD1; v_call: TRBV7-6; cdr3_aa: CASSLREGANEKLFF; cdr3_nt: TGTGCCAGCAGCCTCCGCGAGGGGGCGAATGAAAAACTGTTTTTT
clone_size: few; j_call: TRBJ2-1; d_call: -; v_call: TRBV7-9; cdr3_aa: CASSAPDRLYNEQFF; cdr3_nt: TGTGCCAGCAGCGCCCCGGACAGACTTTACAATGAGCAGTTCTTC
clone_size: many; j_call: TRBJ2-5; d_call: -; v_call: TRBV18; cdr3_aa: CASSPPESVTQYF; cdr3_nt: TGTGCCAGCTCACCACCGGAGTCAGTGACCCAGTACTTC
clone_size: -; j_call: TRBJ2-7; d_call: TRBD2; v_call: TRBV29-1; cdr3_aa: CSVVRLAGQTVGYEQYF; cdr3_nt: TGCAGCGTTGTACGGCTAGCGGGTCAAACGGTTGGCTACGAGCAGTACTTC
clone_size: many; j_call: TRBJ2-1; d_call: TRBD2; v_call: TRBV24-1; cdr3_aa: CATSDLTSGGAYEQFF; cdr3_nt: TGTGCCACCAGTGATTTGACTAGCGGGGGGGCATATGAGCAGTTCTTC
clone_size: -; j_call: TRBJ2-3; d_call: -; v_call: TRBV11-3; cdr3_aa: CASSLVRGTDTQYF; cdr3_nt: TGTGCCAGCAGCTTAGTCAGGGGCACAGATACGCAGTATTTT
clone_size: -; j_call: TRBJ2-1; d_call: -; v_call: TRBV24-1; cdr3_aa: CATASARLSYNEQFF; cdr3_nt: TGTGCCACAGCCTCCGCCAGGCTTAGCTACAATGAGCAGTTCTTC
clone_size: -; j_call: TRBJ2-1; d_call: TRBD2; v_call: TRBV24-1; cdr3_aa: CATSDSRLAPYNEQFF; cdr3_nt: TGTGCCACCAGTGATTCCCGACTAGCCCCCTACAATGAGCAGTTCTTC
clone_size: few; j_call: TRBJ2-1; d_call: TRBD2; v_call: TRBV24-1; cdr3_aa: CATSAASGSTEQFF; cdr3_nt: TGTGCCACCAGTGCAGCTAGCGGGAGTACTGAGCAGTTCTTC
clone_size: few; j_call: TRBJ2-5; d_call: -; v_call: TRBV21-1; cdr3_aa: CASSKEGPPGGWVEETQYF; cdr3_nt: TGTGCCAGCAGCAAAGAGGGCCCCCCAGGCGGGTGGGTGGAAGAGACCCAGTACTTC
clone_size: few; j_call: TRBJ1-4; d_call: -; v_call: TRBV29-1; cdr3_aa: CSVEVFEKLFF; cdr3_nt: TGCAGCGTTGAAGTCTTCGAAAAACTGTTTTTT
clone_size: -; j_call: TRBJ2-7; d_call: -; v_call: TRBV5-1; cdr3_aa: CASSSGQSLRVQYF; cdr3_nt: TGCGCCAGCAGCTCCGGACAGTCCCTACGTGTGCAGTACTTC
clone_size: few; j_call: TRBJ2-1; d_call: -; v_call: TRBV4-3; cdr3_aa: CASSQDLVPREQFF; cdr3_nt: TGCGCCAGCAGCCAAGATCTGGTTCCGCGGGAGCAGTTCTTC
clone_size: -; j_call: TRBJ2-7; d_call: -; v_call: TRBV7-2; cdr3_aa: CASSLAGSSSYEQYF; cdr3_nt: TGTGCCAGCAGCTTAGCCGGGTCAAGCTCCTACGAGCAGTACTTC
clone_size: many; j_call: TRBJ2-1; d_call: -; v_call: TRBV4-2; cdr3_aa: CASSQAGNEQFF; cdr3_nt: TGTGCCAGCAGCCAAGCAGGCAATGAGCAGTTCTTC
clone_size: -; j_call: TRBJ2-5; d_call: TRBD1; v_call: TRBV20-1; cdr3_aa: CSASGDRGEETQYF; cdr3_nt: TGCAGTGCTAGCGGGGACAGGGGGGAGGAGACCCAGTACTTC
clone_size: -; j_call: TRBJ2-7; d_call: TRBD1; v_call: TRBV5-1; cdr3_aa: CASSLGQGKGYEQYF; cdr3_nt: TGCGCCAGCAGCTTAGGACAGGGTAAGGGCTACGAGCAGTACTTC
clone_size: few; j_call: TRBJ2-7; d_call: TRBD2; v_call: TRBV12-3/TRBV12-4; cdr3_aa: CASSSGLAGAYEQYF; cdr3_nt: TGTGCCAGCAGTTCAGGACTAGCGGGAGCTTACGAGCAGTACTTC
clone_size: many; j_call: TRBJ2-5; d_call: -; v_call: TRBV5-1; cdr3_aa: CASSLGAEETQYF; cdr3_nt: TGCGCCAGCAGCTTGGGAGCCGAAGAGACCCAGTACTTC
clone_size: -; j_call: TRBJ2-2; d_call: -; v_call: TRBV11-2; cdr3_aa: CASSPSAENTGELFF; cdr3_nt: TGTGCCAGCAGCCCCTCGGCAGAGAACACCGGGGAGCTGTTTTTT
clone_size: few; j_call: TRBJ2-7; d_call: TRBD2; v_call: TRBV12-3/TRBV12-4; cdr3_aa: CASSPPIAGDYEQYF; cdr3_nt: TGTGCCAGCAGTCCCCCCATCGCGGGGGACTACGAGCAGTACTTC
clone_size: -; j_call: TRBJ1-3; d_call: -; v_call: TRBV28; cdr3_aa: CASSHGRMGFSGNTIYF; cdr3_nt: TGTGCCAGCAGCCATGGTCGTATGGGTTTTTCTGGAAACACCATATATTTT
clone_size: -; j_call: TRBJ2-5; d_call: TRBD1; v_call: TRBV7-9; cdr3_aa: CASSAETGLQETQYF; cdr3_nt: TGTGCCAGCAGCGCGGAGACAGGGCTCCAAGAGACCCAGTACTTC
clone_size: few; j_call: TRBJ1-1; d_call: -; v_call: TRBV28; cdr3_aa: CASSLSGGRWGNTEAFF; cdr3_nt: TGTGCCAGCAGTTTATCTGGGGGGCGATGGGGGAACACTGAAGCTTTCTTT
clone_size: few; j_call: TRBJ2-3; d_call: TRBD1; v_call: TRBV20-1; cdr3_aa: CSATQGTADTQYF; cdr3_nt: TGCAGTGCTACGCAGGGGACAGCAGATACGCAGTATTTT
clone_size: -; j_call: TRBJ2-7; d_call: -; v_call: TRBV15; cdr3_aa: CATSRDRQAFSYEQYF; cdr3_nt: TGTGCCACCAGCAGAGATCGACAGGCCTTCTCCTACGAGCAGTACTTC
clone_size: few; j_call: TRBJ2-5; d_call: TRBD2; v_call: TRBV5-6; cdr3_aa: CASSLSTSGWGETQYF; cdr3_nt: TGTGCCAGCAGCTTGTCGACTAGCGGGTGGGGAGAGACCCAGTACTTC
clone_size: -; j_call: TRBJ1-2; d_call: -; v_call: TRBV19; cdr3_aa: CASSIGPSGSFLYGYTF; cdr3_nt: TGTGCCAGTAGTATAGGACCCTCAGGGAGTTTTCTCTATGGCTACACCTTC
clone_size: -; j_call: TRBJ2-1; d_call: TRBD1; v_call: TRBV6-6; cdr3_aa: CASSTTPGQGGNEQFF; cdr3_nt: TGTGCCAGCAGTACAACACCGGGACAGGGAGGTAATGAGCAGTTCTTC
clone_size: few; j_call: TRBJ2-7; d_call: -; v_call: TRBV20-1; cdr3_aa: CSARGSAGAYEQYF; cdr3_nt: TGCAGTGCTAGAGGATCGGCGGGCGCCTACGAGCAGTACTTC
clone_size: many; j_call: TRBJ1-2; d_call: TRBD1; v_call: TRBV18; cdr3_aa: CASAPQGAGNGYTF; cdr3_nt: TGTGCCAGCGCTCCTCAGGGGGCAGGGAATGGCTACACCTTC
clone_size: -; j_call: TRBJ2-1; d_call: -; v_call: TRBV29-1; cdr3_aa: CSVASGNYNEQFF; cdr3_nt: TGCAGCGTTGCTTCCGGGAACTACAATGAGCAGTTCTTC
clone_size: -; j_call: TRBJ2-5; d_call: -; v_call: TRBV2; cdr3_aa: CASDYGSETQYF; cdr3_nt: TGTGCCAGCGACTATGGCTCGGAGACCCAGTACTTC
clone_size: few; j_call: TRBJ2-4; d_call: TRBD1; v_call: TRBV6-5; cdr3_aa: CASSPGTGKNIQYF; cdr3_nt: TGTGCCAGCAGCCCCGGGACAGGGAAAAACATTCAGTACTTC
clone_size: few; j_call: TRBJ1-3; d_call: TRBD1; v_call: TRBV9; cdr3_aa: CASSAPGQGVRNTIYF; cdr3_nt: TGTGCCAGCAGCGCCCCGGGACAGGGGGTTAGAAACACCATATATTTT
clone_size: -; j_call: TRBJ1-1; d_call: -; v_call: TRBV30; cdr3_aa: CASDRDMGNTEAFF; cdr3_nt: TGTGCCTCCGACCGGGACATGGGGAACACTGAAGCTTTCTTT
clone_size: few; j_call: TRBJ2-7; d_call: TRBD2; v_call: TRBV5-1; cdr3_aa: CASSGRETARDEQYF; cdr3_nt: TGCGCCAGCAGCGGGAGGGAGACAGCCAGGGACGAGCAGTACTTC
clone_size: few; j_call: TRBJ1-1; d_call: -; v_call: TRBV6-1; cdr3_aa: CASSEAENTEAFF; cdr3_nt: TGTGCCAGCAGTGAAGCAGAGAACACTGAAGCTTTCTTT
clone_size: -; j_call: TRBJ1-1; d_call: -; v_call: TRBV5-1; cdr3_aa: CASSREGGMNTEAFF; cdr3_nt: TGCGCCAGCAGCCGCGAGGGGGGTATGAACACTGAAGCTTTCTTT
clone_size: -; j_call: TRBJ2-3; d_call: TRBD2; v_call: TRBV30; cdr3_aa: CAWSRAGDMDTQYF; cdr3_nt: TGTGCCTGGAGTCGGGCGGGAGATATGGATACGCAGTATTTT
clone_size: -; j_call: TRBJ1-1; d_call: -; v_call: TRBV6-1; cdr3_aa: CASSEDFGQSAEAFF; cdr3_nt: TGTGCCAGCAGTGAAGATTTCGGACAGTCCGCTGAAGCTTTCTTT
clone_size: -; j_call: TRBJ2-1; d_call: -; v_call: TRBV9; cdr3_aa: CASSVGSSKDEQFF; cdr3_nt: TGTGCCAGCAGCGTAGGGTCTAGTAAGGATGAGCAGTTCTTC
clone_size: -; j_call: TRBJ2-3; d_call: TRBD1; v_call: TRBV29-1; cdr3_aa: CSVVVGGARSDTQYF; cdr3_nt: TGCAGCGTCGTTGTAGGGGGCGCGAGGTCAGATACGCAGTATTTT
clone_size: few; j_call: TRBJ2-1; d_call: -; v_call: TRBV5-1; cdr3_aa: CASSLADYREQFF; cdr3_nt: TGCGCCAGCAGCTTGGCCGACTATCGTGAGCAGTTCTTC
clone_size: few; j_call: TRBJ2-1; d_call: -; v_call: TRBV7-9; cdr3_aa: CASSLEGGAFNEQFF; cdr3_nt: TGTGCCAGCAGCTTGGAGGGGGGGGCCTTCAATGAGCAGTTCTTC